These T cell receptor beta chains were read from a single sample in a study of somatic mutations in T cells in chronic GVHD. The data were produced by immunoSEQ multiplex PCR, yet TCRdb's version contains in-frame clones alone and is incomplete. The sample comprises 13,000 or so clones, about 80% of which are singletons, and around 32% rests with the top ten. The sample consisted of Vbeta20-negative CD4+ T cells from blood. These receptors were taken from a male patient in his forties or fifties with chronic graft-versus-host disease. Some T cells may be the graft donor's. The CDR3 runs from the conserved cysteine through the conserved F or W. The D gene is left open where the match is weak. Only some rows state a clone size, as once, few, many or a class for expanded clones.

D gene	clone size	J gene	V gene	CDR3 DNA	CDR3 protein
TRBD1	.	TRBJ1-2	TRBV6-1	TGTGCCAGCATTACTACCCTCGGACAGGGGAATGGCTACACCTTC	CASITTLGQGNGYTF
TRBD1	few	TRBJ2-5	TRBV9	TGTGCCAGCAGCGTAGGCACAGGGGAAGGGGAGACCCAGTACTTC	CASSVGTGEGETQYF
.	.	TRBJ2-5	TRBV25-1	TGTGCCAGCAGTCAACCGGGACACAACCAAGAGACCCAGTACTTC	CASSQPGHNQETQYF
.	.	TRBJ1-2	TRBV5-6	TGTGCCAGCACCACACCTGGCAGAAACTATGGCTACACCTTC	CASTTPGRNYGYTF
TRBD2	.	TRBJ2-3	TRBV4-1	TGCGCCAGCAGCGATAGCGGGGGCACAGATACGCAGTATTTT	CASSDSGGTDTQYF
TRBD1	.	TRBJ1-3	TRBV7-6	TGTGCCAGCAGCTTACAGACAGGGAATGGAAACACCATATATTTT	CASSLQTGNGNTIYF
.	.	TRBJ1-4	TRBV10-3	TGTGCCATCAGTGTAGAGACAGGTCGCCCGGGTGAAAAACTGTTTTTT	CAISVETGRPGEKLFF
TRBD1	.	TRBJ2-1	TRBV27	TGTGCCAGCAGTTGGGGACAGGAGGGCAATGAGCAGTTCTTC	CASSWGQEGNEQFF
.	.	TRBJ1-1	TRBV7-2	TGTGCCAGCAGCTTAGATGGGGCCAGGAACACTGAAGCTTTCTTT	CASSLDGARNTEAFF
.	.	TRBJ2-2	TRBV5-6	TGTGCCAGCAGCTATTTGGGGGGCACCGGGGAGCTGTTTTTT	CASSYLGGTGELFF
.	few	TRBJ1-2	TRBV29-1	TGCAGCGTTGAGGTGACAGCGGGCTATGGCTACACCTTC	CSVEVTAGYGYTF
.	.	TRBJ1-3	TRBV9	TGTGCCAGCAGCGCCACCATGCCCAGCTCTGGAAACACCATATATTTT	CASSATMPSSGNTIYF
TRBD1	once	TRBJ1-2	TRBV27	TGTGCCAGCAGTTTACAGGGGGAGAATGGCTACACCTTC	CASSLQGENGYTF
.	.	TRBJ2-7	TRBV6-5	TGTGCCAGCAGTTTGGCGGGGAGCTCCTACGAGCAGTACTTC	CASSLAGSSYEQYF
.	.	TRBJ2-7	TRBV2	TGTGCCAGCAGTGGGACTGTGGTATCCGAGCAGTACTTC	CASSGTVVSEQYF
.	.	TRBJ2-3	TRBV5-6	TGTGCCAGCAGGCAAACTAGCACAGATACGCAGTATTTT	CASRQTSTDTQYF
.	.	TRBJ1-2	TRBV2	TGTGCCAGCAGTGAAGGAAGGGACATTGGCTACACCTTC	CASSEGRDIGYTF
.	.	TRBJ1-6	TRBV10-3	TGTGCCACCACCCATAGCGATAATTCACCCCTCCACTTT	CATTHSDNSPLHF
.	.	TRBJ2-1	TRBV2	TGTGCCGGCCGGACACACACATTTTCCTACAATGAGCAGTTCTTC	CAGRTHTFSYNEQFF
.	.	TRBJ2-1	TRBV10-3	TGTGCCATCAGTGATGCCCGGGTGGAGCAGTTCTTC	CAISDARVEQFF
.	once	TRBJ2-5	TRBV5-4	TGTGCCAGCAGCTTGGTGTCGGAAGAGACCCAGTACTTC	CASSLVSEETQYF
.	.	TRBJ1-5	TRBV7-2	TGTGCCAGCAGTCCCGGGGGGGCTCAGCCCCAGCATTTT	CASSPGGAQPQHF
.	few	TRBJ1-3	TRBV28	TGTGCCAGCAGCGAACAGGCGGCCGCCCTCTCTGGAAACACCATATATTTT	CASSEQAAALSGNTIYF
.	.	TRBJ1-2	TRBV28	TGTGCCAGCAGTTTAGTTACAGAAGGCTACACCTTC	CASSLVTEGYTF
TRBD1	.	TRBJ2-7	TRBV7-9	TGTGCCAGGGGACAGGGGTCCCACGAGCAGTACTTC	CARGQGSHEQYF
TRBD1	.	TRBJ1-1	TRBV5-6	TGTGCCAGCAGCGTAAGGACAGGGAACACTGAAGCTTTCTTT	CASSVRTGNTEAFF
TRBD2	once	TRBJ2-1	TRBV7-2	TGTGCCAGCAGCCCCCTAGCGGAGCATGAGCAGTTCTTC	CASSPLAEHEQFF
.	.	TRBJ2-2	TRBV19	TGTGCCAGTAAGGGGTATGGGAACACCGGGGAGCTGTTTTTT	CASKGYGNTGELFF
.	.	TRBJ2-3	TRBV5-4	TGTGCCAGCAGCACTGAAAAATTGAGCGCTACGCAGTATTTT	CASSTEKLSATQYF
TRBD2	.	TRBJ2-1	TRBV11-2	TGTGCCAGCAGCCCGCCGGGACTACCCCCGCGGGAGCAGTTCTTC	CASSPPGLPPREQFF
TRBD1	.	TRBJ1-4	TRBV19	TGTGCCAGTAGTATTCGACAGGGTGGTGAGAAACTGTTTTTT	CASSIRQGGEKLFF
.	few	TRBJ2-7	TRBV5-6	TGTGCCAGCAGTTCCCGACTAGGCGAGCAGTACTTC	CASSSRLGEQYF
.	.	TRBJ1-1	TRBV28	TGTGCCACCTACGCAGGCCGGACTGAAGCTTTCTTT	CATYAGRTEAFF
.	.	TRBJ1-1	TRBV27	TGTGCCAGCAGGTTTACAGTGAACACTGAAGCTTTCTTT	CASRFTVNTEAFF
.	.	TRBJ1-1	TRBV7-9	TGTGCCAGCAGCTTAGGAGGGGGAGGGACTGAAGCTTTCTTT	CASSLGGGGTEAFF
.	few	TRBJ2-1	TRBV15	TGTGCCACCAGCAGAGATTCGGGCTCCTACAATGAGCAGTTCTTC	CATSRDSGSYNEQFF
TRBD1	.	TRBJ2-7	TRBV2	TGTGCCAGCAATATACAGGGGGCCCCCTACGAGCAGTACTTC	CASNIQGAPYEQYF
TRBD2	.	TRBJ2-5	TRBV9	TGTGCCAGCAGCGTAGGTCCTGGGCTAGCGGTGGATGAGCAGTACTTC	CASSVGPGLAVDEQYF
.	.	TRBJ1-1	TRBV4-2	TGTGCCAGCAGCCAAGATCCCCAACAAAACACTGAAGCTTTCTTT	CASSQDPQQNTEAFF
.	.	TRBJ1-5	TRBV10-3	TGTGCCATCAGTGAAGGGGATCAGCCCCAGCATTTT	CAISEGDQPQHF
TRBD1	.	TRBJ1-1	TRBV28	TGTGCCAGCAGTCCACAAAGCGGGACAGGCAACACTGAAGCTTTCTTT	CASSPQSGTGNTEAFF
.	.	TRBJ1-1	TRBV6-4	TGTGCCAGCAGTGAGGCGGTGAACACTGAAGCTTTCTTT	CASSEAVNTEAFF
TRBD2	.	TRBJ2-3	TRBV4-2	TGTGCCAGCAGCCAAGGAAGGCGGGGGGGCACAGATACGCAGTATTTT	CASSQGRRGGTDTQYF
.	.	TRBJ2-2	TRBV9	TGTGCCAGCAGCGTAACGGGATTTCGGATGACCGGGGAGCTGTTTTTT	CASSVTGFRMTGELFF
TRBD1	.	TRBJ1-2	TRBV6-5	TGTGCCAGCAGCCGACAGGGACATGGCTACACCTTC	CASSRQGHGYTF
TRBD1	.	TRBJ1-4	TRBV6-5	TGTGCCAGCAGTTACGCCGGGACAGGGGTTGAAAAACTGTTTTTT	CASSYAGTGVEKLFF
TRBD1	.	TRBJ2-1	TRBV10-3	TGTGCCATCAGTCCCGGGACAGGGGGTTTATTGAATGAGCAGTTCTTC	CAISPGTGGLLNEQFF
TRBD2	few	TRBJ2-2	TRBV7-2	TGTGCCAGCAGCCGACTAGCGGGGAACACCGGGGAGCTGTTTTTT	CASSRLAGNTGELFF
.	.	TRBJ2-5	TRBV25-1	TGTGCCAGCAGTACCTCGACGGGGGAGGAGACCCAGTACTTC	CASSTSTGEETQYF
TRBD1	.	TRBJ1-6	TRBV5-6	TGTGCCAGCAGCTTGAGGGGACAGGGTAATTCACCCCTCCACTTT	CASSLRGQGNSPLHF